These 31 T cell receptor beta chains were all obtained from the same sample, sequenced in a study of metastatic and nonmetastatic thyroid tumors (dated by TCRdb to 2020 to 2022). The method was PCR. TCRdb lists the instrument as Illumina HiSeq 4000. TCRdb reanalyzed the raw reads on its own, using fastp at Q25 for trimming and MiXCR for clone calling, and kept in-frame beta chains. The sample includes around 6,400 clones, with around 15% observed a single time. Around 10% of the sample is held by the ten biggest clonotypes. None of the patients had been given any treatment before thyroid surgery. Material for sequencing was tumor tissue. These receptors were collected from a male donor with papillary thyroid cancer or a benign thyroid nodule (not recorded which). Some clones in this sample may be carry-over from other donors' samples.

As concerns this clone: An end of the junction does not agree with germline; a read error may underlie this. The chain combines TRBV11-2 with TRBJ2-3; either TRBD1 or TRBD2 may fit D (6 bases each). Germline V gene sequence: CDR1 SGHAT, CDR2 FQNNGV. This CDR3 spans 21 amino acids. This CDR3 is CASSLDLGLSITPGGTDAQYF. CDR3 bases: TGTGCCAGCAGCTTAGATCTCGGGCTTTCTATAACTCCCGGGGGCACAGATGCGCAGTATTTT.

This clone is medium-sized. The CDR3 DNA reads TGTGCCAGCAGTTACTCACTAGCGCTCCAAGAGACCCAGTACTTC. Amino acids: CASSYSLALQETQYF. The V and J genes are TRBV6-6 and TRBJ2-5, with TRBD2 matching over 7 bases. The CDR3 consists of 15 residues. V gave up 0 bases and J gave up 1 base; unmatched junction bases: 2. The germline V gene encodes CDR1 MNHNY and CDR2 SVGAGI (reference sequence).

This clone is medium-sized (0.01 to 0.1%) within its sample. The CDR3 sequence is CASSLMLGTGVPSGNTIYF. In DNA form, the CDR3 reads TGTGCCAGCAGCTTAATGCTAGGGACAGGCGTCCCCTCTGGAAACACCATATATTTT. The chain links TRBV7-9 to TRBJ1-3, with 8 bases aligning to TRBD1. Germline loops: CDR1 SEHNR, CDR2 FQNEAQ (reference sequence). With V trimmed by 2 bases and J by 0 bases, 12 bases remained unmatched. The CDR3 has 19 residues. Full variable domain (outside the CDR3, taken from reference TRBV7-9 and TRBJ1-3): DTGVSQNPRHKITKRGQNVTFRCDPISEHNRLYWYRQTLGQGPEFLTYFQNEAQLEKSRLLSDRFSAERPKGSFSTLEIQRTEQGDSAMYLCASSLMLGTGVPSGNTIYFGEGSWLTVV.

The chain links TRBV6-4 to TRBJ2-1; possibly TRBD1 for D (6 bases). Germline lookup yields CDR1 MRHNA and CDR2 SNTAGT. The CDR3 length is 13 residues. V gave up 5 bases and J gave up 8 bases, with 13 bases separating them. The CDR3 is CASSPADSHEQFF. The DNA for the CDR3 is TGTGCCAGCAGTCCAGCGGACAGCCATGAGCAGTTCTTC.

The chain carries TRBV7-8 and TRBJ2-7; TRBD1 matches 7 bases. Germline V CDR1 and CDR2: SGHVS, FQNEAQ. The junction had 3 bases not matched to a gene; V was cut back by 3 bases and J by 1 base. CDR3 size: 14 residues. The chain's CDR3 is CASSFRDSSYEQYF. CDR3 sequence (DNA): TGTGCCAGCAGCTTCCGGGACAGTTCCTACGAGCAGTACTTC.

This clone is medium-sized in the sample. V usage is TRBV19 and J usage is TRBJ2-3, with D possibly TRBD1 on 6 matching bases. The V end was cut by 6 bases, the J end by 12 bases, with 13 bases between. Germline-derived CDR1 and CDR2 are LNHDA and SQIVND (reference sequence). CDR3 length: 11 amino acids. The CDR3 is CASSQGWAQYF. In DNA, the CDR3 is TGTGCCAGTAGCCAGGGGTGGGCCCAGTATTTT. Full variable domain (outside the CDR3, taken from reference TRBV19 and TRBJ2-3): DGGITQSPKYLFRKEGQNVTLSCEQNLNHDAMYWYRQDPGQGLRLIYYSQIVNDFQKGDIAEGYSVSREKKESFPLTVTSAQKNPTAFYLCASSQGWAQYFGPGTRLTVL.

About this clone itself: At one boundary the junction diverges from the germline segment, which might be a read error. The genes are TRBV30 and TRBJ2-7; TRBD1 might be the D (7 bases). The CDR3 extends over 13 amino acids. The V gene's germline CDR1 is GTSNPN and CDR2 SVGIG (reference sequence). The CDR3 region has the DNA TGTGCCTGGAGTCCCGGACAGGACTACGAGCAGTACTTT. It specifies CAWSPGQDYEQYF. Full variable domain (rest looked up from reference TRBV30 and TRBJ2-7): SQTIHQWPATLVQPVGSPLSLECTVEGTSNPNLYWYRQAAGRGLQLLFYSVGIGQISSEVPQNLSASRPQDRQFILSSKKLLLSDSGFYLCAWSPGQDYEQYFGPGTRLTVT.

There are many counts of this clone. This chain links TRBV4-3 with TRBJ2-6; TRBD2 matches at 13 bases. Trimming cost V 4 bases and J 4 bases; bases outside gene matches: 10. The length of the CDR3 is 19 residues. Germline CDR1 reads LGHNA; CDR2 reads YSLEER. The CDR3 sequence: CASSRRLAGGHPGANVLTF. The CDR3 DNA reads TGCGCCAGCAGCCGAAGACTAGCGGGGGGCCATCCGGGGGCCAACGTCCTGACTTTC.

This rearrangement joins TRBV5-1 to TRBJ2-1; possible D gene TRBD1, 5 bases. The germline gives CDR1 SGHRS, CDR2 YFSETQ. The CDR3 has 17 amino acids. V shed 4 bases and J shed 4 bases, with 21 bases lying between them. DNA for the CDR3: TGCGCCAGCAGCGCCGCACTTCCAGGAAGGGGTTACAATGAGCAGTTCTTC. It encodes CASSAALPGRGYNEQFF. Variable domain in full (rest from reference TRBV5-1 and TRBJ2-1): KAGVTQTPRYLIKTRGQQVTLSCSPISGHRSVSWYQQTPGQGLQFLFEYFSETQRNKGNFPGRFSGRQFSNSRSEMNVSTLELGDSALYLCASSAALPGRGYNEQFFGPGTRLTVL.

This clone was recorded many times. The CDR3 here is CASSQGHASPKYF. The CDR3, as DNA: TGTGCCAGCAGCCAAGGCCACGCATCGCCCAAATACTTC. The chain employs TRBV14 and TRBJ2-5; unclear D gene. The CDR3 totals 13 residues. V lost 1 base, J lost 14 bases, and 17 bases lay in between. Germline V gene sequence: CDR1 SGHDN, CDR2 FVKESK.

This clone was counted ten times or more. Possible read error: a much larger clone is one base away. Different DNA sequences within this sample yield the same CDR3. The chain recombines TRBV7-9 with TRBJ1-2; no firm D call. The CDR3 extends over 14 amino acids. The germline CDR1 and CDR2 sequences are SEHNR and FQNEAQ (reference sequence). The CDR3 nucleotides are TGTGCCAGCGCTCCTCAGCGTGTTTTGTATGGCTACGCCTTC. Translating it yields CASAPQRVLYGYAF.

By frequency in the sample, this clone is large. The chain recombines TRBV2 with TRBJ2-3, with TRBD1 matching over 7 bases. Germline V gives CDR1 SNHLY, CDR2 FYNNEI. The CDR3 consists of 15 residues. J lost 2 bases, V lost 7 bases, and 9 bases had no gene match. This chain's CDR3 is CASTTGDSPTDTQYF. The CDR3 DNA follows: TGTGCCAGCACCACCGGGGACAGCCCCACAGATACGCAGTATTTT.

This clone was seen repeatedly, ten times or more. This sequence joins TRBV5-1 and TRBJ2-7; TRBD1 agrees at 8 bases. The CDR3 totals 14 residues. The J segment lost 4 bases and the V segment lost 2 bases, leaving 5 bases of the junction unmatched. Germline V gene sequence: CDR1 SGHRS, CDR2 YFSETQ. CDR3 region: CASSLQGERYEQYF. CDR3 sequence (DNA): TGCGCCAGCAGCTTACAGGGGGAACGGTACGAGCAGTACTTC.

In its sample, this clone was seen a few times. J is TRBJ1-6 and V is TRBV6-1, with 12 bases identical to TRBD1. Germline trimming cut 6 bases from V and 4 bases from J; bases unmatched to any gene: 4. The CDR3 covers 16 residues. The germline V gene encodes CDR1 MNHNS and CDR2 SASEGT. DNA for the CDR3: TGTGCCAGCAGGGGACAGGGGGCTACATATAATTCACCCCTCCACTTT. As protein: CASRGQGATYNSPLHF.

This clone was found a few times. The CDR3 end shows no conserved phenylalanine or tryptophan, and so a read error is likely. This sequence joins TRBV6-2 or TRBV6-3 and TRBJ1-2, with 9 bases matching TRBD1. The CDR3 length is 17 residues. The V gene end was trimmed by 8 bases and the J gene end by 3 bases; junction bases not matched to a gene: 16. CDR1 MNHEY and CDR2 SVGEGT come from the germline V gene. The chain's CDR3 is CASRPSRSGQGYYGYTL. The CDR3 DNA is TGTGCCAGCCGCCCCTCTAGATCGGGACAGGGTTACTATGGCTACACCCTC.

By share of the sample, this clone is medium-sized. The V and J genes are TRBV11-2 and TRBJ2-7, with a weak D call TRBD2 (5 bases). V gave up 4 bases and J gave up 5 bases, with 15 bases separating them. Per germline, CDR1 SGHAT and CDR2 FQNNGV. The CDR3 contains 14 residues. Written as DNA, the CDR3 is TGTGCCAGCAGCTCAATGACTACACGAAACGAGCAGTACTTC. Its protein is CASSSMTTRNEQYF.

V gene TRBV6-1 combines with J gene TRBJ1-6; TRBD1 matches 9 bases. CDR3 size: 14 residues. With 6 bases clipped from V and 7 bases from J, the junction kept 4 bases outside the gene matches. Germline V gene lookup returns CDR1 MNHNS and CDR2 SASEGT. CDR3 nucleotides: TGTGCCAGCAGCTGGGACAGGGAGAATTCACCCCTCCACTTT. This codes for CASSWDRENSPLHF.

This clone is labeled medium-sized. The V call is TRBV2, the J call TRBJ2-5, with a possible D match to TRBD1 (6 bases). Trimming took off 2 bases at V and 9 bases at J, with 10 bases between the two ends. Per germline, CDR1 SNHLY and CDR2 FYNNEI. The CDR3 length is 12 residues. The DNA of the CDR3 is TGTGCCAGCAGTGAAACAGGGCTGGCCCAGTACTTC. This gives the protein CASSETGLAQYF. Combining the CDR3 with reference TRBV2 and TRBJ2-5 gives the whole variable domain EPEVTQTPSHQVTQMGQEVILRCVPISNHLYFYWYRQILGQKVEFLVSFYNNEISEKSEIFDDQFSVERPDGSNFTLKIRSTKLEDSAMYFCASSETGLAQYFGPGTRLLVL.

The gene calls are TRBV27 and TRBJ2-5, with D perhaps TRBD2 (5 bases). This CDR3 spans 14 amino acids. V dropped 4 bases and J dropped 7 bases, with 16 bases sitting between them. The germline gives CDR1 MNHEY, CDR2 SMNVEV (reference sequence). The CDR3 protein is CASSSGSSRRTQYF. CDR3 sequence (DNA): TGTGCCAGCAGTTCTGGGAGCTCTAGAAGGACCCAGTACTTC.

This clone showed up just a few times. The rearrangement uses TRBV6-1 and TRBJ2-7; 10 positions agree with TRBD2. The CDR3 has 14 amino acids. CDR1 is MNHNS and CDR2 is SASEGT in the germline V gene. V lost 7 bases and J lost 2; bases outside the gene matches: 5. The DNA for the CDR3 is TGTGCCAGCAACGGAGGGACTAGCGCCTACGAGCAGTACTTC. This translates into CASNGGTSAYEQYF.

This clone was found a few times. The V call is TRBV6-1, the J call TRBJ1-6; 7 positions agree with TRBD1. Trimming at V came to 7 bases and at J to 0 bases, leaving 6 bases not matched to a gene. The CDR3 runs to 16 residues. CDR1 and CDR2 from the germline V gene are MNHNS and SASEGT. The CDR3 here is CASKARDSSYNSPLHF. The CDR3 region has the DNA TGTGCCAGCAAAGCCCGGGACAGCTCCTATAATTCACCCCTCCACTTT.

This clone appeared a few times. The chain couples TRBV12-3 or TRBV12-4 to TRBJ2-5; TRBD1 matches at 10 bases. This CDR3 has 14 residues. V lost 4 bases, J lost 5 bases, and 4 bases stayed unmatched. This CDR3 reads CASSSGQGGETQYF. CDR3 coding DNA: TGTGCCAGCAGTTCCGGACAGGGGGGCGAGACCCAGTACTTC.

This clone was seen only a few times. This sequence may be a read error, since a much larger clone differs from it by one base. The chain joins TRBV5-4 to TRBJ2-5; D is unclear. This CDR3 has 13 amino acids. V dropped 4 bases and J dropped 7 bases, with 14 bases sitting between them. From germline, CDR1 is SGHNT and CDR2 YYREEE (reference sequence). CDR3 nucleotides: TGTGCCAGCAGCAGAGGACGGTCTGGGACCCAGTACTTC. Protein: CASSRGRSGTQYF.

By proportion, this clone is medium-sized. The genes are TRBV28 and TRBJ1-1; D may be TRBD1 (5 bases). Trimming removed 2 bases at V and 3 bases at J, with 19 bases between. The germline V gene encodes CDR1 MDHEN and CDR2 SYDVKM. The CDR3 length is 17 residues. CDR3 residues: CASSLDLMKGRDTEAFF. As DNA, the CDR3 is TGTGCCAGCAGTTTAGATCTAATGAAGGGGAGGGACACTGAAGCTTTCTTT.

The chain carries TRBV7-2 and TRBJ2-1; D is perhaps TRBD2 (6 bases). Looked up from germline, CDR1 is SGHTA and CDR2 is FQGNSA. The CDR3 contains 13 residues. V gave up 2 bases and J gave up 10 bases, with 12 bases separating them. The CDR3 nucleotides are TGTGCCAGCAGCTTACATATTGCGGGGGAGCAGTTCTTC. This codes for CASSLHIAGEQFF.

This clone is categorized as medium-sized. The chain has TRBV20-1 and TRBJ1-6; possibly TRBD1 for D (6 bases). There are 15 residues in the CDR3. V lost 5 bases and J 5 bases, leaving 16 bases between the germline ends. The germline CDR1 and CDR2 sequences are DFQATT and SNEGSKA (reference sequence). CDR3 in amino acids: CSASPPDRDNSPLHF. The CDR3 coding sequence is TGCAGTGCTTCACCTCCGGACAGAGATAATTCACCCCTCCACTTT.

This clone was seen at least ten times. V usage is TRBV7-2 and J usage is TRBJ2-1; TRBD2 matches 7 bases. Germline loops: CDR1 SGHTA, CDR2 FQGNSA. CDR3 length equals 17 residues. The trim removed 5 bases at V and 3 bases at J, leaving 13 bases unmatched. CDR3: CASSVRPPGLIYNEQFF. CDR3 in DNA: TGTGCCAGCAGCGTCCGTCCTCCGGGACTAATCTACAATGAGCAGTTCTTC.

In its sample, this clone is medium-sized. The rearrangement uses TRBV5-1 and TRBJ2-5; the match to TRBD1 covers 8 bases. CDR3 length: 15 residues. Germline values: CDR1 SGHRS, CDR2 YFSETQ. Germline trimming cut 2 bases from V and 5 bases from J; bases unmatched to any gene: 8. CDR3 residues: CASSLETGVVETQYF. CDR3 coding DNA: TGCGCCAGCAGCTTAGAGACAGGGGTCGTCGAGACCCAGTACTTC.

The chain carries TRBV18 and TRBJ2-2; 7 bases line up with TRBD1. From germline, CDR1 is KGHSH and CDR2 LQKENI. This CDR3 spans 16 amino acids. V lost 1 base, J lost 3 bases, and 5 bases stayed unmatched. CDR3 region: CASSPLQGGHTGELFF. The CDR3 nucleotides are TGTGCCAGCTCACCACTGCAAGGGGGCCACACCGGGGAGCTGTTTTTT.

This clone is categorized as medium-sized. The chain carries TRBV20-1 and TRBJ1-6; D not certain. Germline-derived CDR1 and CDR2 are DFQATT and SNEGSKA (reference sequence). The CDR3 consists of 13 residues. The CDR3 sequence is CSARQRPFGSLHF. For the CDR3, the DNA is TGCAGCGCCCGGCAGCGACCGTTCGGTTCCCTCCACTTT.

This clone was observed many times. A clone one base away is much larger, so this may be a read error. The V call is TRBV15, the J call TRBJ1-2; TRBD1 aligns across 9 bases. This CDR3 spans 15 amino acids. Germline CDR1 is LNHNV and CDR2 is YYDKDF (reference sequence). The CDR3: CATSRDPGTGYGHTF. CDR3 bases: TGTGCCACCAGCAGAGATCCCGGGACAGGGTATGGCCACACCTTC.